The rows below give T cell receptor beta chains drawn from one sample of a study of T cell responses to AZD1222 COVID-19 vaccine. TCRdb keeps only in-frame clones here, not all; method: immunoSEQ multiplex PCR. The sample shows more than 90,000 clones, about 86% of them seen only once. This material consisted of peripheral blood, taken 28 days after the second AZD1222 dose. These receptors were collected from an adult who received the AZD1222 COVID-19 vaccine. CDR3s include the opening cysteine and the closing phenylalanine or tryptophan. Fields, in order: CDR3 DNA, CDR3 protein, D gene, J gene, V gene, CDR3 length, clone size. The D gene is left open where the match is weak. Size is omitted from some rows. Given values are once, few, many or a class for expanded clones.

CDR3 DNA: TGTGCCAGCAGTAGGGGGGGGGCCAACGAGCAGTACTTC
CDR3 protein: CASSRGGANEQYF
D gene: .
J gene: TRBJ2-7
V gene: TRBV28
CDR3 length: 13
clone size: .

CDR3 DNA: TGTGCCAGCAGCTTAGTGGCAGGGGGATATGGCTACACCTTC
CDR3 protein: CASSLVAGGYGYTF
D gene: TRBD1
J gene: TRBJ1-2
V gene: TRBV11-2
CDR3 length: 14
clone size: .

CDR3 DNA: TGTGCCACCAGAGTAGACAGGGTAGCCAAAAACATTCAGTACTTC
CDR3 protein: CATRVDRVAKNIQYF
D gene: TRBD1
J gene: TRBJ2-4
V gene: TRBV15
CDR3 length: 15
clone size: .

CDR3 DNA: TGTGCCACCAGTGAAACAGGGGACTCGGGCTATGGCTACACCTTC
CDR3 protein: CATSETGDSGYGYTF
D gene: TRBD1
J gene: TRBJ1-2
V gene: TRBV24-1
CDR3 length: 15
clone size: .

CDR3 DNA: TGTGCCATCAGTGAGAACCAGGCGAATCAGCCCCAGCATTTT
CDR3 protein: CAISENQANQPQHF
D gene: .
J gene: TRBJ1-5
V gene: TRBV10-3
CDR3 length: 14
clone size: .

CDR3 DNA: TGTGCCAGCAGCCAACAACCGGGACTAGACGGCAATGAGCAGTTCTTC
CDR3 protein: CASSQQPGLDGNEQFF
D gene: TRBD2
J gene: TRBJ2-1
V gene: TRBV3-1/TRBV3-2
CDR3 length: 16
clone size: .

CDR3 DNA: TGTGCCAGCAGCGACAGGGATGAAAAACTGTTTTTT
CDR3 protein: CASSDRDEKLFF
D gene: TRBD1
J gene: TRBJ1-4
V gene: TRBV3-1/TRBV3-2
CDR3 length: 12
clone size: .

CDR3 DNA: TGTGCAAGTCGCTTAGCGTCTGTATCCCAAGGGTACTACGAGCAGTACTTC
CDR3 protein: CASRLASVSQGYYEQYF
D gene: .
J gene: TRBJ2-7
V gene: TRBV12-2
CDR3 length: 17
clone size: .

CDR3 DNA: TGTGCCAGCAGCTTAGCGGGGGTGCACTATGGCTACACCTTC
CDR3 protein: CASSLAGVHYGYTF
D gene: .
J gene: TRBJ1-2
V gene: TRBV7-6
CDR3 length: 14
clone size: .

CDR3 DNA: TGTGCCAGCAGTTGGGCGGACCGGAGCTCCTACGAGCAGTACTTC
CDR3 protein: CASSWADRSSYEQYF
D gene: .
J gene: TRBJ2-7
V gene: TRBV27
CDR3 length: 15
clone size: once

CDR3 DNA: TGTGCCAGCAGTTTATACGGGGGGGAAGCTTTCTTT
CDR3 protein: CASSLYGGEAFF
D gene: .
J gene: TRBJ1-1
V gene: TRBV28
CDR3 length: 12
clone size: .

CDR3 DNA: TGCGCCAGCAGCCAGGGACGGGGGACCTACGAGCAGTACTTC
CDR3 protein: CASSQGRGTYEQYF
D gene: .
J gene: TRBJ2-7
V gene: TRBV4-3
CDR3 length: 14
clone size: .

CDR3 DNA: TGTGCCAGCAGCTTAGCCATGGCTTCCGAAAAACTGTTTTTT
CDR3 protein: CASSLAMASEKLFF
D gene: .
J gene: TRBJ1-4
V gene: TRBV7-2
CDR3 length: 14
clone size: once

CDR3 DNA: TGTGCCAGCAGCGGGGACAGTAAAAACATTCAGTACTTC
CDR3 protein: CASSGDSKNIQYF
D gene: TRBD1
J gene: TRBJ2-4
V gene: TRBV12-3/TRBV12-4
CDR3 length: 13
clone size: .

CDR3 DNA: TGTGCCAGCAAGCTGGACACGAGGGGGAATCAGCCCCAGCATTTT
CDR3 protein: CASKLDTRGNQPQHF
D gene: .
J gene: TRBJ1-5
V gene: TRBV2
CDR3 length: 15
clone size: .

CDR3 DNA: TGTGCCAGCAGCGACGACTCCATCCGTCAGCCCCAGCATTTT
CDR3 protein: CASSDDSIRQPQHF
D gene: .
J gene: TRBJ1-5
V gene: TRBV5-8
CDR3 length: 14
clone size: .

CDR3 DNA: TGTGCCAGCAGTTGGGGACTAGCGGGAGACACCGGGGAGCTGTTTTTT
CDR3 protein: CASSWGLAGDTGELFF
D gene: TRBD2
J gene: TRBJ2-2
V gene: TRBV6-6
CDR3 length: 16
clone size: .

CDR3 DNA: TGTGCCAGCAGCTTACCTAGCGGCCAAGAGACCCAGTACTTC
CDR3 protein: CASSLPSGQETQYF
D gene: TRBD2
J gene: TRBJ2-5
V gene: TRBV5-4
CDR3 length: 14
clone size: .

CDR3 DNA: TGTGCCAGCAGTTCTCGGACTAATGAAAAACTGTTTTTT
CDR3 protein: CASSSRTNEKLFF
D gene: .
J gene: TRBJ1-4
V gene: TRBV6-5
CDR3 length: 13
clone size: .

CDR3 DNA: TGTGCCAGTAGTACGGGACTAGCGGGAGCAGAGACCCAGTACTTC
CDR3 protein: CASSTGLAGAETQYF
D gene: TRBD2
J gene: TRBJ2-5
V gene: TRBV19
CDR3 length: 15
clone size: .

CDR3 DNA: TGTGCCAGCAGTGAAATCCTCCTGGGGGACTCCCCGGGGCAGTACTTC
CDR3 protein: CASSEILLGDSPGQYF
D gene: .
J gene: TRBJ2-7
V gene: TRBV2
CDR3 length: 16
clone size: .

CDR3 DNA: TGTGCCAGCAGCCCGACAGGGGGCCGGGAGACCCAGTACTTC
CDR3 protein: CASSPTGGRETQYF
D gene: TRBD1
J gene: TRBJ2-5
V gene: TRBV6-5
CDR3 length: 14
clone size: .

CDR3 DNA: TGTGCCAGCAGCTTAGCGGGAGGATTGTCTGAAGCTTTCTTT
CDR3 protein: CASSLAGGLSEAFF
D gene: .
J gene: TRBJ1-1
V gene: TRBV7-2
CDR3 length: 14
clone size: .

CDR3 DNA: TGTGCCAGCAGCCAAGACCTCGCGGCAAATGAGCAGTTCTTC
CDR3 protein: CASSQDLAANEQFF
D gene: .
J gene: TRBJ2-1
V gene: TRBV3-1/TRBV3-2
CDR3 length: 14
clone size: .

CDR3 DNA: TGTGCCAGCAGCTTGTCCAGGGGATTTGCAGATACGCAGTATTTT
CDR3 protein: CASSLSRGFADTQYF
D gene: .
J gene: TRBJ2-3
V gene: TRBV5-8
CDR3 length: 15
clone size: .

CDR3 DNA: TGCGCCAGCAGCCCCGGCGGGACAGCTAATGAAAAACTGTTTTTT
CDR3 protein: CASSPGGTANEKLFF
D gene: TRBD1
J gene: TRBJ1-4
V gene: TRBV5-1
CDR3 length: 15
clone size: once

CDR3 DNA: TGTGCCAGCAGCCAATCCCCGTATGGCTACACCTTC
CDR3 protein: CASSQSPYGYTF
D gene: .
J gene: TRBJ1-2
V gene: TRBV14
CDR3 length: 12
clone size: .

CDR3 DNA: TGTGCCAGCAGTTCAAGCTTTGAGCAGTTCTTC
CDR3 protein: CASSSSFEQFF
D gene: .
J gene: TRBJ2-1
V gene: TRBV6-5
CDR3 length: 11
clone size: .